These T cell receptor beta chains were read from a single sample in a study of T cells in Graves' hyperthyroidism and ophthalmopathy. TCRdb used MiXCR to reprocess the multiplex PCR reads, holding one entry per CDR3 protein. In the table there are 380,000 or so distinct CDR3 sequences, about 20% of which are singletons. The sample comprised blood. The receptor set was obtained from a young woman with Graves' hyperthyroidism. CDR3s include the opening cysteine and the closing phenylalanine or tryptophan. Fields, in order: J gene, D gene, clone size, V gene, CDR3 protein, CDR3 DNA. D genes are given only for firm matches. Only part of the rows carry a size: once, few, many, or a class if the clone is expanded.

TRBJ1-1 TRBD1 few TRBV14 CASSHRTGGFETEAFF TGTGCCAGCAGCCATCGTACAGGGGGCTTTGAAACTGAAGCTTTCTTT
TRBJ2-2 NA NA TRBV29-1 CSVRGARESVGELFF TGCAGCGTCCGAGGGGCAAGGGAGAGCGTCGGGGAGCTGTTTTTT
TRBJ2-2 TRBD1 many TRBV30 CAWSVDRDLTGELFF TGTGCCTGGAGTGTGGACAGGGACCTCACCGGGGAGCTGTTTTTT
TRBJ1-1 NA NA TRBV5-1 CASSLKGTVGNTEAFF TGCGCCAGCAGCTTGAAAGGCACGGTTGGGAACACTGAAGCTTTCTTT
TRBJ1-1 TRBD1 NA TRBV6-1 CASSERGTGSNTEAFF TGTGCCAGCAGTGAACGCGGGACAGGGTCGAACACTGAAGCTTTCTTT
TRBJ1-1 NA many TRBV6-1 CASSEGGQNTEAFF TGTGCCAGCAGTGAAGGGGGCCAGAACACTGAAGCTTTCTTT
TRBJ1-3 NA many TRBV20-1 CSARDWDSPSGNTIYF TGCAGTGCTAGAGATTGGGACTCCCCCTCAGGAAACACCATATATTTT
TRBJ1-5 TRBD1 many TRBV27 CASSSADRGGKHF TGTGCCAGCAGTTCCGCGGACAGGGGTGGAAAGCATTTT
TRBJ1-2 NA many TRBV24-1 CATSDSQQGYGYTF TGTGCCACCAGTGATTCACAGCAGGGCTATGGCTACACCTTC
TRBJ2-2 TRBD1 many TRBV12-3/TRBV12-4 CASRDLYQGARGELFF TGTGCCAGCAGAGACCTCTACCAGGGGGCGCGGGGGGAGCTGTTTTTT
TRBJ2-2 NA many TRBV5-6 CASSLQTGELFF TGTGCCAGCAGCTTACAAACCGGGGAGCTGTTTTTT
TRBJ2-3 NA NA TRBV5-1 CASFGETADTQYF TGCGCCAGCTTCGGGGAGACGGCAGATACGCAGTATTTT
TRBJ1-1 NA NA TRBV6-2/TRBV6-3 CASSYSSVSWEHTEAFF TGTGCCAGCAGTTACTCGAGTGTTTCCTGGGAGCACACTGAAGCTTTCTTT
TRBJ1-1 TRBD1 NA TRBV5-1 CASSQGQEAFF TGCGCCAGCAGCCAGGGACAGGAAGCTTTCTTT
TRBJ1-2 NA many TRBV28 CASRRTDTNYGYTF TGTGCCAGCAGAAGGACGGATACTAACTATGGCTACACCTTC
TRBJ1-2 TRBD1 many TRBV6-5 CASSYLGQGGDGYTF TGTGCCAGCAGTTACCTAGGACAGGGAGGTGATGGCTACACCTTC
TRBJ2-7 TRBD2 NA TRBV6-2/TRBV6-3 CASRGLAGGNEQYF TGTGCCAGCAGAGGACTAGCGGGAGGGAACGAGCAGTACTTC
TRBJ2-3 NA many TRBV27 CASSFMGSTDTQYF TGTGCCAGCAGTTTTATGGGCTCCACAGATACGCAGTATTTT
TRBJ2-7 TRBD2 NA TRBV6-1 CASGLAGAWQYF TGTGCCAGCGGACTAGCGGGAGCGTGGCAGTACTTC
TRBJ2-7 TRBD2 few TRBV6-9 CASSSLGGVAGESETTYYDGQYF TGTGCCAGCAGTTCATTAGGAGGGGTAGCGGGGGAGTCCGAAACGACCTACTACGATGGGCAGTACTTC
TRBJ2-7 NA NA TRBV11-3 CASSLRGLDYEQYF TGTGCCAGCAGCTTACGGGGACTGGACTACGAGCAGTACTTC
TRBJ2-7 NA many TRBV24-1 CATGTGSSYEQYF TGTGCCACCGGGACGGGGAGCTCCTACGAGCAGTACTTC
TRBJ1-1 NA few TRBV7-2 CASSFWTMGAEAFF TGTGCCAGCAGCTTTTGGACTATGGGGGCTGAAGCTTTCTTT
TRBJ2-7 TRBD1 many TRBV6-1 CASSTRDRAGEQYF TGTGCCAGCAGTACCCGGGACAGGGCGGGCGAGCAGTACTTC
TRBJ1-1 NA NA TRBV6-1 CASNDKNTEAFF TGTGCCAGCAACGACAAGAACACTGAAGCTTTCTTT
TRBJ1-2 NA many TRBV29-1 CSVEVGPSAYGYTF TGCAGCGTTGAAGTGGGGCCATCAGCCTATGGCTACACCTTC
TRBJ2-5 NA NA TRBV7-2 CASRQLGSGTQYF TGTGCCAGCAGACAACTCGGGAGCGGGACCCAGTACTTC
TRBJ1-2 NA many TRBV6-4 CASSESENYGYTF TGTGCCAGCAGTGAATCAGAGAACTATGGCTACACCTTC
TRBJ2-7 NA many TRBV10-3 CAISEFPQNSYEQYF TGTGCCATCAGTGAGTTCCCACAGAACTCCTACGAGCAGTACTTC
TRBJ1-1 NA NA TRBV7-9 CASRPAGYTEAFF TGTGCCAGCAGACCGGCGGGGTACACTGAAGCTTTCTTT
TRBJ1-1 NA NA TRBV11-2 CASSLGNQGRTEAFF TGTGCCAGCAGCTTAGGCAATCAGGGTCGTACTGAAGCTTTCTTT
TRBJ2-5 NA NA TRBV19 CASSIDPAGIETQYF TGTGCCAGTAGTATAGATCCGGCAGGGATAGAGACCCAGTACTTC
TRBJ1-2 TRBD1 many TRBV12-3/TRBV12-4 CASSFVTGYDGYTF TGTGCCAGCAGTTTCGTGACAGGGTATGATGGCTACACCTTC
TRBJ2-7 TRBD1 NA TRBV30 CAWRGQGERQYF TGTGCCTGGCGAGGACAGGGAGAAAGGCAGTACTTC
TRBJ1-5 TRBD1 many TRBV10-3 CAISDRTGPEKSPQHF TGTGCCATCAGTGATCGGACAGGGCCTGAAAAATCGCCCCAGCATTTT
TRBJ2-5 TRBD2 many TRBV29-1 CSARGVGPEETQYF TGCAGCGCCCGGGGGGTCGGACCCGAAGAGACCCAGTACTTC
TRBJ2-7 NA NA TRBV6-1 CASSEGSGSGEQYF TGTGCCAGCAGTGAAGGTTCGGGGTCTGGGGAGCAGTACTTC
TRBJ1-2 NA NA TRBV7-9 CASSHGTVANYGYTF TGTGCCAGCAGCCATGGGACGGTAGCTAACTATGGCTACACCTTC
TRBJ1-1 NA once TRBV29-1 CSVKEDGAFF TGCAGCGTTAAGGAGGACGGAGCTTTCTTT
TRBJ2-3 NA NA TRBV6-4 CASSEGGGTDTQYF TGTGCCAGCAGTGAGGGCGGGGGCACAGATACGCAGTATTTT
TRBJ1-1 NA many TRBV20-1 CSARDSGRTEAFF TGCAGTGCTAGAGATTCGGGGAGGACTGAAGCTTTCTTT
TRBJ2-7 TRBD1 many TRBV20-1 CSARVWVDRAPYEQYF TGCAGTGCTAGAGTATGGGTAGACAGGGCCCCCTACGAGCAGTACTTC
TRBJ1-5 TRBD1 NA TRBV7-8 CASRSDRARDQPQHF TGTGCCAGCAGATCGGACAGGGCAAGAGATCAGCCCCAGCATTTT
TRBJ2-7 NA once TRBV7-2 CASSPTGPSEQYF TGTGCCAGCAGCCCGACTGGCCCCTCCGAGCAGTACTTC